Listed below are T cell receptor beta chains from one sample, sequenced in a study of T-cell reconstitution after alpha-beta-depleted transplantation in children. TCRdb passed the PCR reads through MiXCR, listing each CDR3 protein once. The top ten hold around 24% of the sample, which has under 300,000 distinct CDR3 sequences, roughly 10% seen once. The sample here was peripheral blood, taken 180 days after TCRalphabeta/CD19-depleted stem cell transplant. The receptors shown here come from a male patient aged 2 to 9 who had a stem cell transplant for chronic granulomatous disease, so the T cells may come from the graft donor. Each CDR3 is given with its conserved first and last residue. D genes are given only for firm matches. Clone sizes are given selectively: once, few, many, or a class where the clone is expanded.

CDR3 length: 15; D gene: -; V gene: TRBV20-1; J gene: TRBJ1-1; clone size: many; CDR3 DNA: TGCAGTGCTAGAGAAGCAGGGGCCGTCGAACCTGAAGCTTTCTTT; CDR3 protein: CSAREAGAVEPEAFF
CDR3 length: 14; D gene: -; V gene: TRBV12-3/TRBV12-4; J gene: TRBJ1-5; clone size: many; CDR3 DNA: TGTGCCAGCAGTTTCTCAGGGGGCAATCAGCCCCAGCATTTT; CDR3 protein: CASSFSGGNQPQHF
CDR3 length: 15; D gene: TRBD2; V gene: TRBV5-1; J gene: TRBJ2-7; clone size: many; CDR3 DNA: TGCGCCAGCAGCTCGCCGGGACTAGAAACGTACGAGCAGTACTTC; CDR3 protein: CASSSPGLETYEQYF
CDR3 length: 15; D gene: -; V gene: TRBV18; J gene: TRBJ2-1; clone size: -; CDR3 DNA: TGTGCCAGCTCACCACAAGGGTCTCATCGGAATGAGCAGTTCTTC; CDR3 protein: CASSPQGSHRNEQFF
CDR3 length: 14; D gene: -; V gene: TRBV7-9; J gene: TRBJ2-5; clone size: many; CDR3 DNA: TGTGCCAGCAGCGTCGCAGGGAAGAAAGAGACCCAGTACTTC; CDR3 protein: CASSVAGKKETQYF
CDR3 length: 15; D gene: TRBD1; V gene: TRBV18; J gene: TRBJ2-2; clone size: -; CDR3 DNA: TGTGCCAGCTCACCAAGACAGGGAAAAACCGGGGAGCTGTTTTTT; CDR3 protein: CASSPRQGKTGELFF
CDR3 length: 14; D gene: -; V gene: TRBV11-2; J gene: TRBJ2-3; clone size: many; CDR3 DNA: TGTGCCAGCAGCCTTCGGTCGAAAACAGATACGCAGTATTTT; CDR3 protein: CASSLRSKTDTQYF
CDR3 length: 12; D gene: -; V gene: TRBV10-3; J gene: TRBJ2-7; clone size: many; CDR3 DNA: TGTGCCATCAGTCCGGGACTGTACGAGCAGTACTTC; CDR3 protein: CAISPGLYEQYF
CDR3 length: 13; D gene: -; V gene: TRBV7-9; J gene: TRBJ1-2; clone size: many; CDR3 DNA: TGTGCCAGCAGCCCAGCTTCCCCCTATGGCTACACCTTC; CDR3 protein: CASSPASPYGYTF
CDR3 length: 15; D gene: -; V gene: TRBV6-1; J gene: TRBJ2-7; clone size: -; CDR3 DNA: TGTGCCAGCAGTCCCTGGTCGGGCGCAGGCTACGAGCAGTACTTC; CDR3 protein: CASSPWSGAGYEQYF
CDR3 length: 13; D gene: TRBD1; V gene: TRBV20-1; J gene: TRBJ1-5; clone size: many; CDR3 DNA: TGCAGTATACAGGGGGCTAGCAATCAGCCCCAGCATTTT; CDR3 protein: CSIQGASNQPQHF
CDR3 length: 16; D gene: TRBD1; V gene: TRBV5-1; J gene: TRBJ2-3; clone size: many; CDR3 DNA: TGCGCCAGCAGCCGCGGGACAGGGTGGAGCACAGATACGCAGTATTTT; CDR3 protein: CASSRGTGWSTDTQYF
CDR3 length: 13; D gene: -; V gene: TRBV20-1; J gene: TRBJ2-3; clone size: many; CDR3 DNA: TGCAGTGCTAGAGGAGGCCTATCTAATACGCAGTATTTT; CDR3 protein: CSARGGLSNTQYF
CDR3 length: 15; D gene: TRBD1; V gene: TRBV12-3/TRBV12-4; J gene: TRBJ2-5; clone size: many; CDR3 DNA: TGTGCCAGCAGTTACGGGACAGGGGGTTTTAAGACCCAGTACTTC; CDR3 protein: CASSYGTGGFKTQYF
CDR3 length: 13; D gene: -; V gene: TRBV4-1; J gene: TRBJ2-1; clone size: many; CDR3 DNA: TGCGCCAGCAGCCAACCCTCCTACAATGAGCAGTTCTTC; CDR3 protein: CASSQPSYNEQFF
CDR3 length: 13; D gene: TRBD2; V gene: TRBV12-3/TRBV12-4; J gene: TRBJ2-7; clone size: many; CDR3 DNA: TGTGCCAGCAGTTTAGAAGTAGCGGGCCTGGAGTACTTC; CDR3 protein: CASSLEVAGLEYF
CDR3 length: 14; D gene: -; V gene: TRBV5-1; J gene: TRBJ2-7; clone size: many; CDR3 DNA: TGCGCCAGCAGAATAGGACTATTGGCCTACGAGCAGTACTTC; CDR3 protein: CASRIGLLAYEQYF
CDR3 length: 15; D gene: TRBD1; V gene: TRBV25-1; J gene: TRBJ2-6; clone size: many; CDR3 DNA: TGTGCCAGCACGACCGGACAGGGTGGGGCCAACGTCCTGACTTTC; CDR3 protein: CASTTGQGGANVLTF
CDR3 length: 17; D gene: TRBD2; V gene: TRBV27; J gene: TRBJ2-1; clone size: -; CDR3 DNA: TGTGCCAGCAGTTTGGGACTAGCGGATGCCTCCTACAATGAGCAGTTCTTC; CDR3 protein: CASSLGLADASYNEQFF
CDR3 length: 15; D gene: -; V gene: TRBV9; J gene: TRBJ2-6; clone size: many; CDR3 DNA: TGTGCCAGCAGCGAGGGGGGTTCTGGGGCCAACGTCCTGACTTTC; CDR3 protein: CASSEGGSGANVLTF
CDR3 length: 12; D gene: -; V gene: TRBV16; J gene: TRBJ2-7; clone size: many; CDR3 DNA: TGTGCCAGCAGCCAATCGGGCTACGAGCAGTACTTC; CDR3 protein: CASSQSGYEQYF
CDR3 length: 14; D gene: TRBD1; V gene: TRBV20-1; J gene: TRBJ1-1; clone size: many; CDR3 DNA: TGCAGTGCTGGGACAGGGGGAATGAACACTGAAGCTTTCTTT; CDR3 protein: CSAGTGGMNTEAFF
CDR3 length: 15; D gene: TRBD1; V gene: TRBV20-1; J gene: TRBJ2-7; clone size: many; CDR3 DNA: TGCAGTGCTTGCGACTCCGGGACAGGGCGGAGGGAGCAGTACTTC; CDR3 protein: CSACDSGTGRREQYF
CDR3 length: 19; D gene: TRBD2; V gene: TRBV7-8; J gene: TRBJ2-4; clone size: many; CDR3 DNA: TGTGCCAGCAGCTTAGAGGGCAGCGGGAGGGGGCGGGCCAAAAACATTCAGTACTTC; CDR3 protein: CASSLEGSGRGRAKNIQYF
CDR3 length: 17; D gene: -; V gene: TRBV5-1; J gene: TRBJ1-1; clone size: many; CDR3 DNA: TGCGCCAGCAGCTTGGCTGGCAGGGGAATGGTGGGCACTGAAGCTTTCTTT; CDR3 protein: CASSLAGRGMVGTEAFF
CDR3 length: 15; D gene: TRBD1; V gene: TRBV25-1; J gene: TRBJ2-1; clone size: many; CDR3 DNA: TGTGCCAGCAGTAACCGGGACAGCCCTTACAATGAGCAGTTCTTC; CDR3 protein: CASSNRDSPYNEQFF
CDR3 length: 13; D gene: -; V gene: TRBV28; J gene: TRBJ2-5; clone size: many; CDR3 DNA: TGTGCCAGCAGTTTAAACACCCAAGAGACCCAGTACTTC; CDR3 protein: CASSLNTQETQYF
CDR3 length: 14; D gene: TRBD1; V gene: TRBV20-1; J gene: TRBJ1-5; clone size: many; CDR3 DNA: TGCAGTGCTTGGGACAGGGGTGGTGATCAGCCCCAGCATTTT; CDR3 protein: CSAWDRGGDQPQHF
CDR3 length: 14; D gene: TRBD2; V gene: TRBV20-1; J gene: TRBJ2-2; clone size: many; CDR3 DNA: TGCACCCCGGGTGGCGGGGGGGCCAACGGGGAGCTGTTTTTT; CDR3 protein: CTPGGGGANGELFF
CDR3 length: 16; D gene: TRBD1; V gene: TRBV11-2; J gene: TRBJ1-1; clone size: many; CDR3 DNA: TGTGCCAGCAGCCCCCCGGGCGGGCAGGGGGCTACTGAAGCTTTCTTT; CDR3 protein: CASSPPGGQGATEAFF
CDR3 length: 15; D gene: -; V gene: TRBV7-2; J gene: TRBJ2-5; clone size: many; CDR3 DNA: TGTGCCAGCAGCTTATTCTCGGGACCGCAAGAGACCCAGTACTTC; CDR3 protein: CASSLFSGPQETQYF
CDR3 length: 18; D gene: TRBD1; V gene: TRBV4-3; J gene: TRBJ2-2; clone size: many; CDR3 DNA: TGCGCCAGCAGCCAAGATATCCCCGGGACAGGGGTAGCCGGGGAGCTGTTTTTT; CDR3 protein: CASSQDIPGTGVAGELFF
CDR3 length: 18; D gene: TRBD2; V gene: TRBV5-1; J gene: TRBJ2-2; clone size: many; CDR3 DNA: TGCGCCAGCAGCTTGGGACTAGCGGGAGGCGGCGGCACCGGGGAGCTGTTTTTT; CDR3 protein: CASSLGLAGGGGTGELFF
CDR3 length: 13; D gene: -; V gene: TRBV27; J gene: TRBJ1-1; clone size: many; CDR3 DNA: TGTGCCAGCAGTTTATGGGGGGGGGCTGAAGCTTTCTTT; CDR3 protein: CASSLWGGAEAFF
CDR3 length: 8; D gene: -; V gene: TRBV29-1; J gene: TRBJ2-1; clone size: many; CDR3 DNA: TGCAGCGTAGAACAGGGATACTTC; CDR3 protein: CSVEQGYF
CDR3 length: 13; D gene: -; V gene: TRBV14; J gene: TRBJ2-2; clone size: few; CDR3 DNA: TGTGCCAGCAGCCAAGTATACGGCGGGGAGCTGTTTTTT; CDR3 protein: CASSQVYGGELFF
CDR3 length: 12; D gene: -; V gene: TRBV29-1; J gene: TRBJ2-5; clone size: many; CDR3 DNA: TGCAGCGTTGGGACGGTGCAAGAGACCCAGTACTTC; CDR3 protein: CSVGTVQETQYF
CDR3 length: 17; D gene: TRBD2; V gene: TRBV3-1; J gene: TRBJ2-1; clone size: many; CDR3 DNA: TGTGCCAGCAGCCAAGTTCGTGGGCTAGCGGGAGGGAATGAGCAGTTCTTC; CDR3 protein: CASSQVRGLAGGNEQFF
CDR3 length: 14; D gene: -; V gene: TRBV24-1; J gene: TRBJ2-2; clone size: many; CDR3 DNA: TGTGCCACCAGTGGATCAGTGAACACCGGGGAGCTGTTTTTT; CDR3 protein: CATSGSVNTGELFF
CDR3 length: 15; D gene: TRBD2; V gene: TRBV12-3/TRBV12-4; J gene: TRBJ2-3; clone size: many; CDR3 DNA: TGTGCCAGCAAGTCCCTAGCGGGGGCCCCAGATACGCAGTATTTT; CDR3 protein: CASKSLAGAPDTQYF
CDR3 length: 14; D gene: -; V gene: TRBV10-2; J gene: TRBJ2-1; clone size: many; CDR3 DNA: TGCGCCAGCAGTGAGTCTTCCCTAGCCGATGAGCAGTTCTTC; CDR3 protein: CASSESSLADEQFF
CDR3 length: 15; D gene: TRBD2; V gene: TRBV6-1; J gene: TRBJ2-5; clone size: many; CDR3 DNA: TGTGCCAGCAGAAGGACTAGCGGAGGCCAAGAGACCCAGTACTTC; CDR3 protein: CASRRTSGGQETQYF
CDR3 length: 15; D gene: -; V gene: TRBV18; J gene: TRBJ1-2; clone size: many; CDR3 DNA: TGTGCCAGCTCACCACCGAGGAGGGCTAACTATGGCTACACCTTC; CDR3 protein: CASSPPRRANYGYTF
CDR3 length: 14; D gene: -; V gene: TRBV7-9; J gene: TRBJ2-1; clone size: few; CDR3 DNA: TGTGCCATCCCAGAAAGGGGGTCCTACAATGAGCAGTTCTTC; CDR3 protein: CAIPERGSYNEQFF
CDR3 length: 14; D gene: TRBD2; V gene: TRBV29-1; J gene: TRBJ2-5; clone size: many; CDR3 DNA: TGCAGCGTTAGGACTAGCGGGAGAGGAGAGACCCAGTACTTC; CDR3 protein: CSVRTSGRGETQYF
CDR3 length: 16; D gene: -; V gene: TRBV7-2; J gene: TRBJ1-5; clone size: many; CDR3 DNA: TGTGCCAGCAGCTTAAGACCCTTGTTTGGCAATCAGCCCCAGCATTTT; CDR3 protein: CASSLRPLFGNQPQHF
CDR3 length: 16; D gene: -; V gene: TRBV29-1; J gene: TRBJ1-3; clone size: many; CDR3 DNA: TGCAGCGTTGCCGAGGCGAGGAAAAACTCTGGAAACACCATATATTTT; CDR3 protein: CSVAEARKNSGNTIYF
CDR3 length: 15; D gene: -; V gene: TRBV12-5; J gene: TRBJ1-5; clone size: many; CDR3 DNA: TGTGCTAGTGGTTTAGGAGACAGCCTCAATCAGCCCCAGCATTTT; CDR3 protein: CASGLGDSLNQPQHF
CDR3 length: 16; D gene: TRBD2; V gene: TRBV28; J gene: TRBJ2-1; clone size: few; CDR3 DNA: TGTGCCAGCAGTTTATTGGCGGGAGCCTCCTACAATGAGCAGTTCTTC; CDR3 protein: CASSLLAGASYNEQFF
CDR3 length: 17; D gene: TRBD1; V gene: TRBV28; J gene: TRBJ2-2; clone size: many; CDR3 DNA: TGTGCCAGCAGTTTAATCGGACAGGGAAGGGGCACCGGGGAGCTGTTTTTT; CDR3 protein: CASSLIGQGRGTGELFF
CDR3 length: 16; D gene: -; V gene: TRBV5-1; J gene: TRBJ1-2; clone size: many; CDR3 DNA: TGCGCCAGCAGCTTGTCGTCAGGGGTTGGTGGGTATGGCTACACCTTC; CDR3 protein: CASSLSSGVGGYGYTF
CDR3 length: 13; D gene: -; V gene: TRBV12-3/TRBV12-4; J gene: TRBJ2-1; clone size: many; CDR3 DNA: TGTGCCAGCAGTTTTGGGGGGTTGGATGAGCAGTTCTTC; CDR3 protein: CASSFGGLDEQFF
CDR3 length: 15; D gene: -; V gene: TRBV12-3/TRBV12-4; J gene: TRBJ2-1; clone size: many; CDR3 DNA: TGTGCCAGCAGTCCGAAGGGACTTTTTGCGGATGAGCAGTTCTTC; CDR3 protein: CASSPKGLFADEQFF
CDR3 length: 14; D gene: -; V gene: TRBV7-2; J gene: TRBJ1-1; clone size: -; CDR3 DNA: TGTGCCAGCAGCTTTTTTAGATCTACCTTTGAAGCTTTCTTT; CDR3 protein: CASSFFRSTFEAFF
CDR3 length: 15; D gene: -; V gene: TRBV19; J gene: TRBJ2-4; clone size: -; CDR3 DNA: TGTGCCAGTAGTCCCATGGTGGTGGCCAAAAACATTCAGTACTTC; CDR3 protein: CASSPMVVAKNIQYF